Below are 4 T cell receptor beta chains sequenced from a single sample in a study of CD8+ T cells in alopecia areata. The sequencing template was cDNA reverse transcribed from extracted RNA. Using immunoSEQ multiplex PCR, the repertoire was profiled, and TCRdb retains in-frame clones only, with some absent. The data contain 110,000 or so clones, around two fifths of them seen just once; the ten biggest clones take up approximately 2.8%. Sequencing was performed on CD4+ T cells sorted from blood. Receptors were obtained from a human donor with alopecia areata.

This chain joins TRBV18 and TRBJ2-3; D possibly corresponds to TRBD1 (5 bases). Between the trimmed V and J ends, which lost 4 bases and 3 bases, there was a span of 11 bases. CDR1 is KGHSH, CDR2 LQKENI, per germline. The CDR3 sequence is 14 residues long. The CDR3 DNA reads TGTGCCAGCTCACTCAGGGTTGAGACAGATACGCAGTATTTT. It is translated as CASSLRVETDTQYF.

The chain combines TRBV4-1 with TRBJ2-7; D may be TRBD2 (7 bases). CDR1 MGHRA and CDR2 YSYEKL come from the germline V gene. This CDR3 has 18 residues. Trimming pared 0 bases from V and 1 base from J, leaving 19 bases between. CDR3 sequence (DNA): TGCGCCAGCAGCCAAGAGGGGGGCGGCGGGAGAAGGTCCTACGAGCAGTACTTC. It encodes CASSQEGGGGRRSYEQYF.

The chain employs TRBV27 and TRBJ2-7; 7 bases fit TRBD1. The J segment lost 0 bases and the V segment lost 8 bases, leaving 10 bases of the junction unmatched. The CDR3 is made up of 15 amino acids. Germline V gives CDR1 MNHEY, CDR2 SMNVEV (reference sequence). The chain's CDR3 is CASPTDRDSSYEQYF. CDR3 coding DNA: TGTGCCAGCCCAACCGACAGGGATAGCTCCTACGAGCAGTACTTC.

This chain joins TRBV5-4 and TRBJ2-3; D may correspond to TRBD1 or TRBD2 (6 bases each). CDR1 is SGHNT and CDR2 is YYREEE in the germline V gene (reference sequence). CDR3 length: 14 residues. The V end lost 7 bases, the J end lost 1 base, and 13 bases lay between the germline ends. The CDR3 spells CASPGGGGTDTQYF. The CDR3 DNA reads TGTGCCAGCCCCGGGGGCGGAGGCACAGATACGCAGTATTTT. The full variable domain, its missing parts supplied by reference TRBV5-4 and TRBJ2-3, is ETGVTQSPTHLIKTRGQQVTLRCSSQSGHNTVSWYQQALGQGPQFIFQYYREEENGRGNFPPRFSGLQFPNYSSELNVNALELDDSALYLCASPGGGGTDTQYFGPGTRLTVL.